One sample yielded the 25 T cell receptor beta chains listed below, sequenced in a study of blood T cell repertoires in COVID-19. The protocol was immunoSEQ multiplex PCR, while the TCRdb copy is restricted to in-frame clones and leaves out a portion. The data hold some 220,000 clones, with over 70% observed a single time. The sequencing sample was made of peripheral blood. These receptors came from a woman aged 65 to 85 with acute or convalescent COVID-19.

A note on this clone: Other nucleotide sequences in the sample specify the same CDR3. The gene calls are TRBV3-1 (or the pseudogene TRBV3-2) and TRBJ2-1, with 10 bases identical to TRBD2. Trimming at V came to 4 bases and at J to 6 bases, leaving 6 bases not matched to a gene. Per germline, CDR1 LGHDT and CDR2 YNNKEL (reference sequence). CDR3 size: 15 residues. CDR3 in amino acids: CASSLRTSGGNEQFF. CDR3 DNA sequence: TGTGCCAGCAGCCTTCGGACTAGCGGAGGCAATGAGCAGTTCTTC.

The rearrangement links TRBV11-2 to TRBJ2-5; D might be TRBD1 (5 bases). The CDR3 runs to 12 residues. Per germline, CDR1 SGHAT and CDR2 FQNNGV. The V end was cut by 5 bases, the J end by 13 bases, with 17 bases between. Here the CDR3 reads CASSHWGTPGYF. CDR3 nucleotides: TGTGCCAGCAGCCACTGGGGCACCCCCGGGTACTTC. The full variable domain, in which reference TRBV11-2 and TRBJ2-5 provide the parts outside the CDR3, is EAGVAQSPRYKIIEKRQSVAFWCNPISGHATLYWYQQILGQGPKLLIQFQNNGVVDDSQLPKDRFSAERLKGVDSTLKIQPAKLEDSAVYLCASSHWGTPGYFGPGTRLLVL.

J is TRBJ2-1 and V is TRBV7-7; TRBD1 matches 7 bases. V trimming: 0 bases; J trimming: 6 bases; junction bases outside the gene matches: 8. CDR1 and CDR2 from the germline V gene are SSHAT and FNYEAQ (reference sequence). CDR3 size: 16 residues. CDR3: CASSLAWGQPINEQFF. CDR3 bases: TGTGCCAGCAGCTTAGCCTGGGGACAGCCTATCAATGAGCAGTTCTTC.

This sequence joins TRBV11-3 and TRBJ2-1; 8 bases align to TRBD2. J was trimmed by 4 bases and V by 2 bases; bases with no gene match: 1. The germline V gene has CDR1 SGHNT and CDR2 YENEEA. CDR3 size: 14 residues. CDR3 sequence reads: CASSLSGGYNEQFF. The CDR3 region has the DNA TGTGCCAGCAGCTTAAGCGGGGGATACAATGAGCAGTTCTTC.

This clone has a handful of counts. The rearrangement links TRBV7-2 to TRBJ2-3; 7 nucleotides match TRBD2. The CDR3 has 17 residues. Losses at the gene ends were 0 bases for V and 2 bases for J; bases not matched to a gene: 8. Per germline, CDR1 SGHTA and CDR2 FQGNSA. This CDR3 is CASSLAMGGLLTDTQYF. The CDR3 DNA reads TGTGCCAGCAGCTTAGCGATGGGGGGACTACTCACAGATACGCAGTATTTT.

For the CDR3, the DNA is TGCGCCAGCAGCTATGGGGGGGACGGAAACATTCAGTACTTC. It yields the protein CASSYGGDGNIQYF. The V call is TRBV5-1, the J call TRBJ2-4, with 7 bases aligning to TRBD2. The CDR3 is 14 amino acids. The germline CDR1 and CDR2 sequences are SGHRS and YFSETQ. Unmatched junction bases numbered 6, after V lost 3 bases and J lost 6 bases.

This chain joins TRBV2 and TRBJ2-1, with TRBD2 as a possible D gene (6 bases). Germline CDR1 reads SNHLY; CDR2 reads FYNNEI. Between the trimmed V and J ends, which lost 8 bases and 7 bases, there was a span of 15 bases. The CDR3 is 13 amino acids. The CDR3 bases are TGTGCCAGCTCCTTTGCCCGGGGGAATGAGCAGTTCTTC. This encodes CASSFARGNEQFF.

This sequence joins TRBV9 and TRBJ2-7; TRBD1 is a possible D gene (5 bases). This CDR3 contains 13 residues. V was clipped by 0 bases and J by 4 bases, with 8 bases between them. CDR1 is SGDLS, CDR2 YYNGEE, per germline. The CDR3 coding sequence is TGTGCCAGCAGCGTAGAGTCAGGGTACGAGCAGTACTTC. Translation: CASSVESGYEQYF.

This clone has more than one count but fewer than ten. This sample includes further DNA sequences coding for the same CDR3. Here the CDR3 reads CATAGTTNTEAFF. CDR3 bases: TGTGCCACCGCAGGGACAACGAACACTGAAGCTTTCTTT. This chain joins TRBV10-3 and TRBJ1-1; weak D call: TRBD1 (6 bases). The ends were cut back, 10 bases at V and 1 base at J, with 13 bases in the middle. The CDR3 totals 13 residues. CDR1 and CDR2 from the germline V gene are ENHRY and SYGVKD.

The CDR3 protein is CASSVDRGPNEKLFF. The CDR3 nucleotides read TGTGCCAGCAGCGTAGACAGGGGGCCTAATGAAAAACTGTTTTTT. The V gene is TRBV9, the J gene TRBJ1-4, with TRBD1 matching 9 bases. V lost 0 bases, J lost 3 bases, and 0 bases stayed unmatched. CDR1 and CDR2 from the germline V gene are SGDLS and YYNGEE. The CDR3 length is 15 residues.

This chain connects TRBV10-3 to TRBJ2-5, with 9 nucleotides matching TRBD2. The germline V gene encodes CDR1 ENHRY and CDR2 SYGVKD. CDR3 length equals 11 residues. V trimming: 10 bases; J trimming: 5 bases; junction bases outside the gene matches: 2. Here the CDR3 DNA reads TGTGCCACCACTAGCGGGGAGACCCAGTACTTC. Its protein product is CATTSGETQYF.

This clone is a singleton in its sample. This chain's CDR3 is CASSGSGGRDEQFF. DNA for the CDR3: TGTGCCAGCAGTGGTAGCGGGGGGCGCGATGAGCAGTTCTTC. The V gene is TRBV6-4, the J gene TRBJ2-1, with TRBD2 matching 10 bases. Per the germline V gene, CDR1 is MRHNA and CDR2 is SNTAGT. The CDR3 loop spans 14 amino acids. Trimming took 4 bases from V and 8 from J; bases not matched to a gene: 5.

This clone was seen just once. J is TRBJ1-3 and V is TRBV5-1; TRBD1 matches at 8 bases. After removal of 0 bases from V and 0 bases from J, the junction contained 2 bases not matched to a gene. Germline V gene data show CDR1 as SGHRS and CDR2 as YFSETQ. This CDR3 is built from 16 residues. The CDR3 here is CASSLDGQGSGNTIYF. Here the CDR3 DNA reads TGCGCCAGCAGCTTGGACGGACAGGGCTCTGGAAACACCATATATTTT.

This chain links TRBV30 with TRBJ1-6, with 8 nucleotides matching TRBD1. Losses at the gene ends were 0 bases for V and 2 bases for J; bases not matched to a gene: 6. The CDR3 totals 17 residues. The V gene's germline CDR1 is GTSNPN and CDR2 SVGIG (reference sequence). In nucleotides, the CDR3 is TGTGCCTGGAGTGTCCGGGGGACAGGAACCTATAATTCACCCCTCCACTTT. Protein: CAWSVRGTGTYNSPLHF.

The V and J genes are TRBV12-5 and TRBJ2-3; 9 bases align to TRBD1. This CDR3 spans 15 amino acids. J gave up 3 bases and V 1 base, and 2 bases lay outside the gene matches. Germline V CDR1 and CDR2: LGHNT, FRNRAP. The CDR3 sequence: CASGLGTGETDTQYF. CDR3 in DNA: TGTGCTAGTGGTTTGGGGACAGGGGAGACAGATACGCAGTATTTT.

The chain is built from TRBV12-2 and TRBJ2-7; TRBD1 was called by the table and not checked on the DNA. TRBV12-2 is a recognized pseudogene. The CDR3 totals 12 residues. CDR3 sequence: CASRFPPRGQYV. As DNA, the CDR3 is TGTGCAAGTCGCTTCCCCCCAAGGGGTCAGTACGTC.

The V call is TRBV5-8, the J call TRBJ1-1, with TRBD1 as a possible D gene (5 bases). Trimming left V 4 bases short and J 6 bases short, with 16 bases between. CDR1 is SGHTS, CDR2 YDEGEE, per germline. CDR3 length equals 14 residues. CDR3 bases: TGTGCCAGCAGCACTGGGGGGGGAGGGGCTGAAGCTTTCTTT. Its translation: CASSTGGGGAEAFF.

J is TRBJ2-7 and V is TRBV19; D gene unclear. V was shortened by 5 bases and J by 1 base, with 15 bases between the two germline ends. CDR1 and CDR2 from the germline V gene are LNHDA and SQIVND (reference sequence). This CDR3 region has 15 residues. The CDR3 loop is CASSPPGFGSYEQYF. CDR3 nucleotide sequence: TGTGCCAGTAGTCCTCCCGGGTTCGGATCCTACGAGCAGTACTTC.

J is TRBJ2-7 and V is TRBV5-6, with D hard to call. The germline V gene has CDR1 SGHDT and CDR2 YYEEEE. There are 12 residues in the CDR3. Between the trimmed V and J ends, which lost 2 bases and 4 bases, there was a span of 7 bases. The DNA of the CDR3 is TGTGCCAGCAGCTTAACCGGTTACGAGCAGTACTTC. The encoded protein is CASSLTGYEQYF. The full variable domain, in which reference TRBV5-6 and TRBJ2-7 provide the parts outside the CDR3, is DAGVTQSPTHLIKTRGQQVTLRCSPKSGHDTVSWYQQALGQGPQFIFQYYEEEERQRGNFPDRFSGHQFPNYSSELNVNALLLGDSALYLCASSLTGYEQYFGPGTRLTVT.

The chain links TRBV18 to TRBJ2-3; D possibly corresponds to TRBD2 (7 bases). V gave up 3 bases and J gave up 4 bases, with 14 bases separating them. The length of the CDR3 is 15 residues. Germline V gene lookup returns CDR1 KGHSH and CDR2 LQKENI. The CDR3 here is CASSPRAGAADTQYF. The CDR3 DNA sequence: TGTGCCAGCTCACCGAGGGCGGGGGCTGCAGATACGCAGTATTTT.

The chain links TRBV7-2 to TRBJ2-3, with 10 positions matching TRBD2. Germline V lookup: CDR1 SGHTA, CDR2 FQGNSA. This CDR3 region has 15 residues. After removal of 0 bases from V and 10 bases from J, the junction contained 7 bases not matched to a gene. DNA of the CDR3: TGTGCCAGCAGCTTAGCGGTAGCGGGGGGCCTCGCGCAGTATTTT. Its translation: CASSLAVAGGLAQYF.

CDR3 protein: CATSDPRQGNSPLHF. As DNA, the CDR3 is TGTGCCACCAGTGATCCTCGACAAGGAAATTCACCCCTCCACTTT. V gene TRBV24-1 combines with J gene TRBJ1-6; D uncertain. CDR1 is KGHDR, CDR2 SFDVKD, per germline. V lost 3 bases to trimming and J lost 7 bases, with 12 bases between them. The CDR3 sequence is 15 residues long.

The V call is TRBV19, the J call TRBJ2-6; no clear D. This CDR3 comprises 15 residues. Trimming shortened V by 6 bases and J by 0 bases, and 9 bases separated the two germline ends. Germline V gene sequence: CDR1 LNHDA, CDR2 SQIVND (reference sequence). CDR3 sequence (DNA): TGTGCCAGTAGGACGGCAGGCTCTGGGGCCAACGTCCTGACTTTC. The encoded protein is CASRTAGSGANVLTF.

This chain uses TRBV30 with TRBJ1-6, with 8 bases identical to TRBD1. CDR1 is GTSNPN and CDR2 is SVGIG in the germline V gene (reference sequence). Trimming at V came to 4 bases and at J to 7 bases, leaving 9 bases not matched to a gene. The CDR3 contains 15 residues. CDR3 DNA sequence: TGTGCCTGGAACTTGGCAGGGGGCAGAAATTCACCCCTCCACTTT. Its protein product is CAWNLAGGRNSPLHF.

The genes are TRBV4-1 and TRBJ1-5; possibly TRBD1 for D (5 bases). V dropped 4 bases and J dropped 5 bases, with 9 bases sitting between them. The CDR3 is made up of 13 amino acids. The V gene's germline CDR1 is MGHRA and CDR2 YSYEKL. In DNA form, the CDR3 reads TGCGCCAGCAGCCGGCTAGGGGATCAGCCCCAGCATTTT. Translating it yields CASSRLGDQPQHF.